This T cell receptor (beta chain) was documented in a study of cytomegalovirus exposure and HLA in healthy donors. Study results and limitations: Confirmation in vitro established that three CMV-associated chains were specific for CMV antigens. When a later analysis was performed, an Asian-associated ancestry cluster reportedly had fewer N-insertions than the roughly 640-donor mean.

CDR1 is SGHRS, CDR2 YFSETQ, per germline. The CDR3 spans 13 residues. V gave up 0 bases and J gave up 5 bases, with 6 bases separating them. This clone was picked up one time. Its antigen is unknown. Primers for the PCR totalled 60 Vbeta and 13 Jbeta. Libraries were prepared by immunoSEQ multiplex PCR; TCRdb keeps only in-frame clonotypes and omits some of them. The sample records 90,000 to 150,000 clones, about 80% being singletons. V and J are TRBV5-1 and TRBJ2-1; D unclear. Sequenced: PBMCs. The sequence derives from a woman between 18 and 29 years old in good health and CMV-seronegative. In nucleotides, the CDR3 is TGCGCCAGCAGCTTGGCTTTAGACAATGAGCAGTTCTTC. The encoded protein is CASSLALDNEQFF.